The next 22 T cell receptor beta chains were all read from a single sample in a study of identical twins. In TCRdb, the 5' RACE reads were re-called with MiXCR into one record per CDR3 protein. The data show a few hundred thousand distinct CDR3 sequences, 9.5% to 15% seen once. These data were also filed under a second study, of yellow fever vaccine responses in identical twins.

Sequenced material: memory (CD45RO+) T cells sorted from blood. The receptor source for this set is a woman in her late teens or twenties in good health.

The genes are TRBV6-4 and TRBJ2-3; 9 nucleotides line up with TRBD2. The V gene's germline CDR1 is MRHNA and CDR2 SNTAGT. Trimming removed 0 bases from V and 0 bases from J; junction bases left unmatched: 4. There are 17 residues in the CDR3. The CDR3 coding sequence is TGTGCCAGCAGTGACTCGGGGACTAGCCGAAGCACAGATACGCAGTATTTT. It encodes CASSDSGTSRSTDTQYF.

The sample holds a few counts of this clonotype. This chain connects TRBV7-8 to TRBJ2-1; a possible D gene is TRBD2 (5 bases). Germline lookup yields CDR1 SGHVS and CDR2 FQNEAQ. The CDR3 runs 16 residues. V was shortened by 6 bases and J by 2 bases, with 17 bases between the two germline ends. This chain's CDR3 is CASRILPGNAYNEQFF. CDR3 DNA: TGTGCCAGCAGAATACTCCCGGGGAACGCCTACAATGAGCAGTTCTTC. The whole variable domain, filled in from reference TRBV7-8 and TRBJ2-1, reads GAGVSQSPRYKVAKRGQDVALRCDPISGHVSLFWYQQALGQGPEFLTYFQNEAQLDKSGLPSDRFFAERPEGSVSTLKIQRTQQEDSAVYLCASRILPGNAYNEQFFGPGTRLTVL.

This chain uses TRBV6-2 or TRBV6-3 with TRBJ2-1; TRBD1 matches 8 bases. Trimming took 6 bases from V and 0 from J; bases not matched to a gene: 7. Germline CDR1 and CDR2: MNHEY and SVGEGT. The CDR3 has 16 amino acids. The CDR3 DNA reads TGTGCCAGCAGCCCACAGGGGGAGAGCTCCTACAATGAGCAGTTCTTC. It translates to CASSPQGESSYNEQFF.

The gene calls are TRBV5-5 and TRBJ2-3; D remains unclear. Germline CDR1 and CDR2: SGHKS and YYEKEE (reference sequence). CDR3 length equals 14 residues. V gave up 1 base and J gave up 6 bases, with 12 bases separating them. The CDR3 protein is CASSLPRPGDTQYF. The CDR3 region has the DNA TGTGCCAGCAGCTTGCCCAGGCCGGGCGATACGCAGTATTTT.

This clonotype was picked up a small number of times. This chain uses TRBV3-1 with TRBJ2-1, with TRBD2 identical over 12 bases. The CDR3 covers 14 residues. Germline V lookup: CDR1 LGHDT, CDR2 YNNKEL (reference sequence). Trimming took 4 bases from V and 7 from J; bases not matched to a gene: 2. The CDR3 DNA follows: TGTGCCAGCAGCCCTAGCGGGAGGGCGAATGAGCAGTTCTTC. Translating gives CASSPSGRANEQFF.

The chain combines TRBV20-1 with TRBJ1-1, with D unresolved. Between the trimmed V and J ends, which lost 0 bases and 7 bases, there was a span of 18 bases. Germline V gene sequence: CDR1 DFQATT, CDR2 SNEGSKA (reference sequence). This CDR3 has 15 amino acids. CDR3: CSARDLERGLDEAFF. The DNA for the CDR3 is TGCAGTGCTAGAGATTTAGAGCGGGGATTGGATGAAGCTTTCTTT.

The J gene is TRBJ2-1, the V gene TRBV29-1, with no clear D. Germline V gene data show CDR1 as SQVTM and CDR2 as ANQGSEA. This CDR3 spans 12 amino acids. V lost 6 bases and J lost 4, with 10 bases in between. The CDR3 nucleotides are TGCAGCGTAAGCGACGGGTACAATGAGCAGTTCTTC. It encodes CSVSDGYNEQFF.

This chain connects TRBV7-9 to TRBJ2-6, with unresolved D. CDR3 length: 15 residues. Trimming pared 5 bases from V and 4 bases from J, leaving 12 bases between. Germline V gives CDR1 SEHNR, CDR2 FQNEAQ (reference sequence). CDR3 residues: CASSMEGSGANVLTF. CDR3 in DNA: TGTGCCAGCAGCATGGAAGGGTCAGGGGCCAACGTCCTGACTTTC.

The chain is built from TRBV28 and TRBJ2-7; 7 bases are shared with TRBD1. V shed 7 bases, J shed 0 bases, and the junction held 6 bases outside the gene matches. This CDR3 region has 14 residues. CDR1 is MDHEN and CDR2 is SYDVKM in the germline V gene. CDR3 coding DNA: TGTGCCAGCATACACGGGACAGTCTCCTACGAGCAGTACTTC. Translation: CASIHGTVSYEQYF.

This clonotype has a handful of counts. Here the CDR3 reads CASSLGLGEAFF. In nucleotides, the CDR3 is TGTGCCAGCAGCTTAGGGTTAGGGGAAGCTTTCTTT. V gene TRBV7-2 combines with J gene TRBJ1-1, with D unclear. This CDR3 is 12 amino acids long. Germline CDR1 reads SGHTA; CDR2 reads FQGNSA. V was cut by 1 base and J by 8 bases, with 8 bases left in between.

For the CDR3, the DNA is TGTGCCAGCAGTTACCCGGAGAGCAATCAGCCCCAGCATTTT. Translation gives CASSYPESNQPQHF. J is TRBJ1-5 and V is TRBV6-6; D is ambiguous. This CDR3 is built from 14 residues. Trimming cost V 2 bases and J 1 base, with 6 bases left between them. Germline CDR1 reads MNHNY; CDR2 reads SVGAGI (reference sequence).

The chain joins TRBV3-1 to TRBJ2-5; the D is unclear. This CDR3 is built from 17 residues. Germline V CDR1 and CDR2: LGHDT, YNNKEL (reference sequence). Between the trimmed V and J ends, which lost 0 bases and 4 bases, there was a span of 18 bases. The CDR3 protein is CASSQDLLANRPETQYF. In DNA form, the CDR3 reads TGTGCCAGCAGCCAAGATCTATTGGCAAACCGGCCAGAGACCCAGTACTTC.

This clonotype occurred many times. The chain has TRBV24-1 and TRBJ2-1; D might be TRBD2 (6 bases). Per the germline V gene, CDR1 is KGHDR and CDR2 is SFDVKD. This CDR3 comprises 14 residues. Between the trimmed V and J ends, which lost 5 bases and 7 bases, there was a span of 14 bases. The CDR3 spells CATSVAGWGNEQFF. CDR3 sequence (DNA): TGTGCCACCAGTGTGGCGGGATGGGGGAATGAGCAGTTCTTC.

This clonotype was counted only a few times. This chain connects TRBV2 to TRBJ1-3; D gene uncertain. The CDR3 has 15 amino acids. The V gene lost 6 bases and the J gene lost 0 bases, with 12 bases spanning the gap. The germline V gene encodes CDR1 SNHLY and CDR2 FYNNEI. CDR3 residues: CASSPTRSSGNTIYF. In nucleotides, the CDR3 is TGTGCCAGCAGCCCAACTCGGAGCTCTGGAAACACCATATATTTT.

The sample holds a few counts of this clonotype. V and J are TRBV29-1 and TRBJ2-6; no definite D call. The CDR3 spans 15 residues. Germline V gives CDR1 SQVTM, CDR2 ANQGSEA. V was trimmed by 2 bases and J by 0 bases, leaving 8 bases between them. For the CDR3, the DNA is TGCAGCGTTGAAAAGGAAGACTCTGGGGCCAACGTCCTGACTTTC. Protein sequence: CSVEKEDSGANVLTF.

The V call is TRBV5-4, the J call TRBJ2-2; D perhaps matches TRBD2 (5 bases). The germline gives CDR1 SGHNT, CDR2 YYREEE (reference sequence). The V gene lost 4 bases and the J gene lost 5 bases, with 12 bases spanning the gap. The CDR3 is made up of 14 amino acids. The CDR3 nucleotides are TGTGCCAGCAGCCGGAGTAGAGGGACCGGGGAGCTGTTTTTT. This encodes CASSRSRGTGELFF.

This clonotype has just a few counts. This rearrangement joins TRBV29-1 to TRBJ1-1; perhaps TRBD1 as D (6 bases). Germline CDR1 is SQVTM and CDR2 is ANQGSEA. The germline V and J ends were trimmed by 8 bases and 11 bases, with 27 bases remaining between them. This CDR3 is 14 amino acids long. The CDR3 region is CSSEGMGHSAGAFF. DNA for the CDR3: TGCAGCTCTGAGGGGATGGGACACTCGGCAGGGGCTTTCTTT.

This clonotype occurred many times. The rearrangement uses TRBV5-1 and TRBJ2-2; no reliable D call. V was shortened by 0 bases and J by 4 bases, with 10 bases between the two germline ends. The CDR3 totals 15 residues. Germline loops: CDR1 SGHRS, CDR2 YFSETQ. CDR3 amino acids: CASSLDGRSTGELFF. The CDR3 DNA sequence: TGCGCCAGCAGCTTGGATGGACGATCCACCGGGGAGCTGTTTTTT.

This sequence joins TRBV10-3 and TRBJ2-1, with D possibly being TRBD1 or TRBD2 (5 bases each). The CDR3 consists of 14 residues. Deletions cut 6 bases from V and 10 bases from J, with 19 bases between. Germline CDR1 reads ENHRY; CDR2 reads SYGVKD. The CDR3 sequence: CAISKQPGAMEQFF. DNA for the CDR3: TGTGCCATCAGCAAGCAACCCGGGGCTATGGAGCAGTTCTTC.

This clonotype was observed many times. This chain links TRBV5-1 with TRBJ2-5, with TRBD2 as a possible D gene (6 bases). Trimming pared 4 bases from V and 3 bases from J, leaving 13 bases between. This CDR3 is built from 14 residues. Per the germline V gene, CDR1 is SGHRS and CDR2 is YFSETQ. The CDR3 region has the DNA TGCGCCAGCAGCGAAGGAGGGGTGGAAGAGACCCAGTACTTC. Protein sequence: CASSEGGVEETQYF.

The chain carries TRBV7-2 and TRBJ2-3; 8 nucleotides line up with TRBD2. V lost 3 bases and J lost 4; bases outside the gene matches: 6. CDR1 is SGHTA and CDR2 is FQGNSA in the germline V gene. This CDR3 region has 15 residues. CDR3 residues: CASSFTSGKADTQYF. CDR3 in DNA: TGTGCCAGCAGCTTCACTAGCGGAAAAGCAGATACGCAGTATTTT.

This clonotype was picked up a small number of times. V and J are TRBV5-4 and TRBJ2-1, with 12 bases lining up with TRBD2. J was trimmed by 1 base and V by 4 bases; bases with no gene match: 3. The germline V gene encodes CDR1 SGHNT and CDR2 YYREEE (reference sequence). The CDR3 has 16 amino acids. The CDR3 sequence is CASSVTSGRSYNEQFF. The CDR3 region has the DNA TGTGCCAGCAGCGTTACTAGCGGGAGGTCCTACAATGAGCAGTTCTTC. Together with reference TRBV5-4 and TRBJ2-1, the CDR3 gives the full variable domain: ETGVTQSPTHLIKTRGQQVTLRCSSQSGHNTVSWYQQALGQGPQFIFQYYREEENGRGNFPPRFSGLQFPNYSSELNVNALELDDSALYLCASSVTSGRSYNEQFFGPGTRLTVL.